This T cell receptor beta chain is drawn from a study of cytomegalovirus exposure and HLA in healthy donors. Overall study results and limits: Rarity characterized most TCR sequences, yet some public TCRs appeared in many donors. Associated with cytomegalovirus, according to the listing, were around 160 TCR beta chains. Confirmation was obtained in vitro that three CMV-associated chains are specific for CMV antigens.

V lost 6 bases and J 6 bases, leaving 17 bases between the germline ends. The CDR3 consists of 14 residues. CDR1 is LNHDA, CDR2 SQIVND, per germline (reference sequence). Details on this clone: Antigen specificity is unknown.

Some clones are missing from TCRdb's copy, which holds only in-frame ones; the method was immunoSEQ multiplex PCR. The sample has about 120,000 clones, 70% to 90% seen once. This sequence was found in a woman between 18 and 29 years old in good health and CMV-seropositive. The sample was PBMCs. J is TRBJ1-1 and V is TRBV19; D unresolved. CDR3 sequence: CASRVERSIAEAFF. The DNA of the CDR3 is TGTGCCAGTAGGGTGGAGCGTTCTATCGCTGAAGCTTTCTTT. Drawing the rest from reference TRBV19 and TRBJ1-1, the complete variable domain is DGGITQSPKYLFRKEGQNVTLSCEQNLNHDAMYWYRQDPGQGLRLIYYSQIVNDFQKGDIAEGYSVSREKKESFPLTVTSAQKNPTAFYLCASRVERSIAEAFFGQGTRLTVV.